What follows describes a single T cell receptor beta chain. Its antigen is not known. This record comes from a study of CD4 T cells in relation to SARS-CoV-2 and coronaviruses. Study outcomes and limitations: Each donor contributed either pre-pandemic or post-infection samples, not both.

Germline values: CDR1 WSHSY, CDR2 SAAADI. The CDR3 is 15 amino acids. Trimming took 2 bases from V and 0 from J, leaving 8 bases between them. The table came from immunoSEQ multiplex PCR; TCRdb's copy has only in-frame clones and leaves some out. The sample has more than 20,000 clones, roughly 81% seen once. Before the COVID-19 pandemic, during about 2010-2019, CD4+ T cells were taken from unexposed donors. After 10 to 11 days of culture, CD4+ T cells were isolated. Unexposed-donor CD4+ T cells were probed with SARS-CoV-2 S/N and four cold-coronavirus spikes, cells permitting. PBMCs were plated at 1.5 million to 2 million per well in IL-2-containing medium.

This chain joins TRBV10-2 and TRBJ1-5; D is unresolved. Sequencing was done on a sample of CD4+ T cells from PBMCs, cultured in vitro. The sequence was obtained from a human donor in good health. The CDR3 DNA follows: TGCGCCAGCAGTGAGCGACTAAATAGCAATCAGCCCCAGCATTTT. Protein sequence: CASSERLNSNQPQHF.